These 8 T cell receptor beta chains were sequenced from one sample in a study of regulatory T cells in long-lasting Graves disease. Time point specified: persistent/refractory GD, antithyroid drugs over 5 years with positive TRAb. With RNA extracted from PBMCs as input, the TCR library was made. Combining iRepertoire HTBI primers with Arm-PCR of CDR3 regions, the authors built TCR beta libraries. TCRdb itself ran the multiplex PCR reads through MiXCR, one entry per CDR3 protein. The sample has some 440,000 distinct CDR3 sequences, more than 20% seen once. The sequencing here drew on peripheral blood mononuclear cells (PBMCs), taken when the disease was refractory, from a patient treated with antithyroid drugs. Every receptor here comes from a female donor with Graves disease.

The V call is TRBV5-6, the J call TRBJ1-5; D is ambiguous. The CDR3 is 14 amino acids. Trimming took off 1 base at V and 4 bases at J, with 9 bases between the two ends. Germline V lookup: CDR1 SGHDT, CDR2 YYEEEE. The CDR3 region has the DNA TGTGCCAGCAGCTTGAGTCAGGAGAATCAGCCCCAGCATTTT. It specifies CASSLSQENQPQHF.

The CDR3 bases are TGTGCCAGCAGTGAAGCTTGGGGCTCTGGGGCCAACGTCCTGACTTTC. This encodes CASSEAWGSGANVLTF. The V gene is TRBV2, the J gene TRBJ2-6; no clear D. The CDR3 has 16 amino acids. CDR1 is SNHLY and CDR2 is FYNNEI in the germline V gene. The V end lost 0 bases, the J end lost 0 bases, and 6 bases lay between the germline ends.

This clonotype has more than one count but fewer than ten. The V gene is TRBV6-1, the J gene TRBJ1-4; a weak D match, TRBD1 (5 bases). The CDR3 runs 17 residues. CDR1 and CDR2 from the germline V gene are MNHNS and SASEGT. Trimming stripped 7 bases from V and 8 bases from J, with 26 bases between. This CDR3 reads CASTPSRGSIGVEKLFF. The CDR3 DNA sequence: TGTGCCAGCACCCCATCGCGGGGGAGTATTGGGGTGGAAAAACTGTTTTTT.

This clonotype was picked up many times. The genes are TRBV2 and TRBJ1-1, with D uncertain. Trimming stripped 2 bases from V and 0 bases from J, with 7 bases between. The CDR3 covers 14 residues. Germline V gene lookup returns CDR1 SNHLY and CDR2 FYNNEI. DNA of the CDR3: TGTGCCAGCAGTGAATCCGCCATGAACACTGAAGCTTTCTTT. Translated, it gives CASSESAMNTEAFF.

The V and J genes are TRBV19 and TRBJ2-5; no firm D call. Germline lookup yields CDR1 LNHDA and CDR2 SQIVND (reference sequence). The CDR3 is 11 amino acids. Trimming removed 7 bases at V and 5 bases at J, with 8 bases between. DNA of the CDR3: TGTGCCAGTACCGTGGGGGAGACCCAGTACTTC. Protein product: CASTVGETQYF.

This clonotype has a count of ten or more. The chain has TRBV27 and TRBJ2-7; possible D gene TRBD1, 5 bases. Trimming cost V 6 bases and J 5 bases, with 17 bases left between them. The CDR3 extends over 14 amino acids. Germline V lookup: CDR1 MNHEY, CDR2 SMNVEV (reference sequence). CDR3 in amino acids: CASRQVAGRHEQYF. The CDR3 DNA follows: TGTGCCAGCAGACAGGTCGCCGGACGACACGAGCAGTACTTC.

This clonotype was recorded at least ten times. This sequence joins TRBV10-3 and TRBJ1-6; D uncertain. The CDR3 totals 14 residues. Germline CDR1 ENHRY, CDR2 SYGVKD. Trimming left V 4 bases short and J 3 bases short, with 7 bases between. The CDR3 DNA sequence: TGTGCCATCAGTGCACGTGGCTATAATTCACCCCTCCACTTT. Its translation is CAISARGYNSPLHF.

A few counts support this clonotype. For the CDR3, the DNA is TGTGCCAGCAGTGAAACCCAGAGCTCTGGAAACACCATATATTTT. This sequence encodes CASSETQSSGNTIYF. This rearrangement joins TRBV2 to TRBJ1-3; no clear D gene. There are 15 residues in the CDR3. Germline V lookup: CDR1 SNHLY, CDR2 FYNNEI. The ends were cut back, 2 bases at V and 0 bases at J, with 8 bases in the middle.